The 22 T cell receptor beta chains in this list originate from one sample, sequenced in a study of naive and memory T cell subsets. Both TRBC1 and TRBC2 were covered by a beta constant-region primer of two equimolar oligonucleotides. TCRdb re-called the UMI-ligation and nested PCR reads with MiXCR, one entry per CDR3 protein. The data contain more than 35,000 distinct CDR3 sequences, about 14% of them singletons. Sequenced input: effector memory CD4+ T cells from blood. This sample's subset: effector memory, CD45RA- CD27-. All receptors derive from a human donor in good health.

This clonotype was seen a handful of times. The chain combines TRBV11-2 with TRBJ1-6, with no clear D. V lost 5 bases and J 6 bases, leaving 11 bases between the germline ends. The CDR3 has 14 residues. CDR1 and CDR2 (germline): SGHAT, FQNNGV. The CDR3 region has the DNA TGTGCCAGCAGCCCCGCGAGGGCTAATTCACCCCTCCACTTT. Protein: CASSPARANSPLHF.

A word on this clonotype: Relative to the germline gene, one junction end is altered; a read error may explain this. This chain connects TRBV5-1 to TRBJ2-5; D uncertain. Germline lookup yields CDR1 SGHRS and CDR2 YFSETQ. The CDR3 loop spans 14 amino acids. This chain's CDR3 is CASSLADKQETRYF. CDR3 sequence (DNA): TGCGCCAGCAGCTTGGCCGACAAACAAGAGACCCGGTACTTC.

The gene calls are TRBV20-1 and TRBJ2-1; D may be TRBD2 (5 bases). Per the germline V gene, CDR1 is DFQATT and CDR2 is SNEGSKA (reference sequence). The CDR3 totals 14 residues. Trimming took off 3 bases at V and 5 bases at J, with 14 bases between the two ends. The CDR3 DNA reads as TGCAGTGCTAGTCCCAGCGGTGCAAACAATGAGCAGTTCTTC. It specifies CSASPSGANNEQFF.

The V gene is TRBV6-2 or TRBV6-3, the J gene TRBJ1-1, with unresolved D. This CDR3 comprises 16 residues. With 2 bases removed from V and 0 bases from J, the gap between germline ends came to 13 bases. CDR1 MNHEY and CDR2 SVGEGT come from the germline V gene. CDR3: CASSYPTHGVNTEAFF. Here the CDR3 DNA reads TGTGCCAGCAGTTACCCTACCCACGGCGTGAACACTGAAGCTTTCTTT.

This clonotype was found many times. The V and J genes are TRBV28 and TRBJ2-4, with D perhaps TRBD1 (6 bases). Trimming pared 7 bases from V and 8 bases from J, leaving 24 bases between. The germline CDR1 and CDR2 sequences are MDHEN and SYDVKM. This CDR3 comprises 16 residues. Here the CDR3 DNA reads TGTGCCAGCACCCCCAAGCTAGGGGGATTGGTTGACATTCAGTACTTC. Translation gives CASTPKLGGLVDIQYF. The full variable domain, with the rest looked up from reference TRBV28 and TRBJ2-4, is DVKVTQSSRYLVKRTGEKVFLECVQDMDHENMFWYRQDPGLGLRLIYFSYDVKMKEKGDIPEGYSVSREKKERFSLILESASTNQTSMYLCASTPKLGGLVDIQYFGAGTRLSVL.

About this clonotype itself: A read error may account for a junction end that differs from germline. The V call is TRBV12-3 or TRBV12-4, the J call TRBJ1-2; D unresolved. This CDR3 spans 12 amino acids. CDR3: CASSLSSYSYTF. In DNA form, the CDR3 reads TGTGCCAGCAGTTTGTCGAGCTATAGCTACACCTTC.

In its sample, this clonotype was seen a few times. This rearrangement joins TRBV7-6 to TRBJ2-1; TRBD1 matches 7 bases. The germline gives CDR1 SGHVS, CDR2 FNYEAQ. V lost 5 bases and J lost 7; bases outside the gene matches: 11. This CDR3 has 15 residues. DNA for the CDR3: TGTGCCAGCAGCGGCCCACTCACAGGGGTGAATGAGCAGTTCTTC. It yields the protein CASSGPLTGVNEQFF.

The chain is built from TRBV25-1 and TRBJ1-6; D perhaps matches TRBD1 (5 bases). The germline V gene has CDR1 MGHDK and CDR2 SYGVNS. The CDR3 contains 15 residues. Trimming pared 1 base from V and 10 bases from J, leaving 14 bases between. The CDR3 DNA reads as TGTGCCAGCAGTGAATTCGGGGGACGGGAATCACCCCTCCACTTT. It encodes CASSEFGGRESPLHF.

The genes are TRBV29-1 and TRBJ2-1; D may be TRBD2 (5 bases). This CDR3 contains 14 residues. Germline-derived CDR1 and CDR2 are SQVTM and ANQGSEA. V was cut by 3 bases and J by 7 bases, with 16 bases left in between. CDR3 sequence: CSVDVRARRNEQFF. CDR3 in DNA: TGCAGCGTTGACGTGAGGGCGCGCAGGAATGAGCAGTTCTTC.

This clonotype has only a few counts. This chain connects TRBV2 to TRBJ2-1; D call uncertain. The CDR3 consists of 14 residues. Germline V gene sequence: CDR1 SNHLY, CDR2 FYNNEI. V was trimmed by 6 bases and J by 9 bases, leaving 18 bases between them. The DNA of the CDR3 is TGTGCCAGCAGAGAGTCACTGACGTTCACTGAGCAGTTCTTC. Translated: CASRESLTFTEQFF.

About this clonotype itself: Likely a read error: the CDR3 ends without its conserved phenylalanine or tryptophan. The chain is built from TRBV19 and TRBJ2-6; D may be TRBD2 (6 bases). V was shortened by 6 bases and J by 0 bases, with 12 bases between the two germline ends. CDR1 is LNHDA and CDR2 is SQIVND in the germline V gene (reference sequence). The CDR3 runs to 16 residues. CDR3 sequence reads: CASRQLGGSGANVLTS. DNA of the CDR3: TGTGCCAGTAGACAGTTGGGGGGCTCTGGGGCCAACGTCCTGACTTCC.

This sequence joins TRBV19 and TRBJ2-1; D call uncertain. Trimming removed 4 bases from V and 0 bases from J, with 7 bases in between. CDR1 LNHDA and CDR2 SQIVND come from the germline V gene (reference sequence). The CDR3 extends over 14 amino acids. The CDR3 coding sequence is TGTGCCAGTAGTAGCGTACTCTCCTACAATGAGCAGTTCTTC. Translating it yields CASSSVLSYNEQFF.

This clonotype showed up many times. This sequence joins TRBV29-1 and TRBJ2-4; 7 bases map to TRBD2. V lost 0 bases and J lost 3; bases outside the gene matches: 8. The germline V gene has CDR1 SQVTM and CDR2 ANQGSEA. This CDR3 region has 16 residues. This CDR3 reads CSVEDWAASGKNIQYF. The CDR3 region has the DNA TGCAGCGTTGAAGATTGGGCGGCTAGCGGCAAAAACATTCAGTACTTC.

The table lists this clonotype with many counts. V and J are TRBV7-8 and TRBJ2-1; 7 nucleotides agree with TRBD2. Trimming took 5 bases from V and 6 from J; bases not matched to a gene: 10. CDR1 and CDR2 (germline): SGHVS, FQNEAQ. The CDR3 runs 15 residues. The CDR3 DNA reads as TGTGCCAGCAGCAAAACTAGCGCGTCTTTCAATGAGCAGTTCTTC. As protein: CASSKTSASFNEQFF.

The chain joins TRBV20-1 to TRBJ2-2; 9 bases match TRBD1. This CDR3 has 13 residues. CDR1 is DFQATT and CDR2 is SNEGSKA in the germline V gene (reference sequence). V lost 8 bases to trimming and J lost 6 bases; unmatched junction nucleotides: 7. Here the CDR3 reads CSIPGQGAGELFF. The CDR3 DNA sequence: TGCAGTATCCCGGGACAGGGTGCCGGGGAGCTGTTTTTT.

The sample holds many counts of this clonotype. The CDR3 nucleotides read TGTGCCACTTCCACCGGGACAGAGTTCTACAATGAGCAGTTCTTC. It specifies CATSTGTEFYNEQFF. The chain employs TRBV28 and TRBJ2-1; 7 bases line up with TRBD1. V was pared by 10 bases and J by 3 bases, with 12 bases of the junction left unmatched. Germline values: CDR1 MDHEN, CDR2 SYDVKM. The CDR3 has 15 amino acids.

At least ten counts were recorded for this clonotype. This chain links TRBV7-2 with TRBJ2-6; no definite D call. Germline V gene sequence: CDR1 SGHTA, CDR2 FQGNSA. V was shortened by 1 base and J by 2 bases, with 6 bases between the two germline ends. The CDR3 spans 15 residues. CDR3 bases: TGTGCCAGCAGCTTAGTTAGGGCTGGGGCCAACGTCCTGACTTTC. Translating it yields CASSLVRAGANVLTF.

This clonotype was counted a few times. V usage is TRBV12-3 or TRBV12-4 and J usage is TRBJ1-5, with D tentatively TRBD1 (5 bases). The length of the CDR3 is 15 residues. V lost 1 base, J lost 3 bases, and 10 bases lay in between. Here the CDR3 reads CASSLDRLNNQPQHF. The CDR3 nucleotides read TGTGCCAGCAGTTTAGACAGGTTGAACAATCAGCCCCAGCATTTT.

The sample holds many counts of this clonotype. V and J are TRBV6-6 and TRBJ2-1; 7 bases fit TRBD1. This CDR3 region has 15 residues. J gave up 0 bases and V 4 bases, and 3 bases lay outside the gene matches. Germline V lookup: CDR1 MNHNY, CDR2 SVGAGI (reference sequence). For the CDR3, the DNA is TGTGCCAGCAGTTCAGGGGGAAACTCCTACAATGAGCAGTTCTTC. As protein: CASSSGGNSYNEQFF.

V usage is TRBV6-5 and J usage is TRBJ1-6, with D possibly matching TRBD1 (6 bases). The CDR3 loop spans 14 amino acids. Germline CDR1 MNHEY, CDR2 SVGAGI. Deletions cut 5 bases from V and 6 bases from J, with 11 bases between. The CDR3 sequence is CASSKGQTNSPLHF. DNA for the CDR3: TGTGCCAGCAGTAAAGGACAGACTAATTCACCCCTCCACTTT.

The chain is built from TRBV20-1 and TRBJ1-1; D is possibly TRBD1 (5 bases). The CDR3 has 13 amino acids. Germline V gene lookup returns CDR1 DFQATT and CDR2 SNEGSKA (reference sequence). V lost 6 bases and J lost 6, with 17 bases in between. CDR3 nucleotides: TGCAGTGCGGGACTAGGGGCGTGGGCTGAAGCTTTCTTT. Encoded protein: CSAGLGAWAEAFF.

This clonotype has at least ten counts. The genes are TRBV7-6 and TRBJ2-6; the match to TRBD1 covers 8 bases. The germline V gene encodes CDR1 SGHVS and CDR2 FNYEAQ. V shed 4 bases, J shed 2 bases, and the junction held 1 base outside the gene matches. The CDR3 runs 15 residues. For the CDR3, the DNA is TGTGCCAGCAGCTCACAGGGGGCTGGGGCCAACGTCCTGACTTTC. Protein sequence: CASSSQGAGANVLTF. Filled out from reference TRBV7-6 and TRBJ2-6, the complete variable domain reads GAGVSQSPRYKVTKRGQDVALRCDPISGHVSLYWYRQALGQGPEFLTYFNYEAQQDKSGLPNDRFSAERPEGSISTLTIQRTEQRDSAMYRCASSSQGAGANVLTFGAGSRLTVL.